Each of the 29 T cell receptor beta chains below was sequenced from the same sample in a study of Ad26.COV2.S vaccination and SARS-CoV-2 variants. The method was immunoSEQ multiplex PCR; TCRdb's version includes in-frame clones alone and lacks a portion of them. Of roughly 460,000 clones in the sample, nearly 90% were seen once. The sample's treatment: 15 to 20 received Ad26.COV2.S at low or high dose, single or two shots; five or six received placebo; per-sample allocation not given. Day 63 after the first injection of vaccine or placebo was the sampling time. This material consisted of peripheral blood, taken in a trial of Ad26.COV2.S vaccine versus placebo. The receptors were sampled from a person between 18 and 59 years old who received the Ad26.COV2.S COVID-19 vaccine or a placebo.

The gene calls are TRBV4-2 and TRBJ1-6, with D unresolved. From germline, CDR1 is LGHNA and CDR2 YNFKEQ. V lost 1 base to trimming and J lost 7 bases, with 8 bases between them. The CDR3 has 14 amino acids. Here the CDR3 DNA reads TGTGCCAGCAGCCAAGTTTGGAGGAATTCACCCCTCCACTTT. Its protein is CASSQVWRNSPLHF.

This chain joins TRBV3-1 (or the pseudogene TRBV3-2) and TRBJ2-7; TRBD2 matches at 9 bases. Germline assignment: CDR1 LGHDT and CDR2 YNNKEL (reference sequence). CDR3 length: 17 amino acids. Trimming took 2 bases from V and 4 from J; bases not matched to a gene: 12. The CDR3: CASSQWFTLAGIYEQYF. CDR3 coding DNA: TGTGCCAGCAGCCAATGGTTTACTCTAGCGGGGATATACGAGCAGTACTTC.

The rearrangement joins TRBV28 to TRBJ2-7, with D hard to call. There are 14 residues in the CDR3. Germline V gene lookup returns CDR1 MDHEN and CDR2 SYDVKM. V dropped 10 bases and J dropped 4 bases, with 20 bases sitting between them. CDR3 protein: CATLPSPPKYEQYF. CDR3 DNA: TGTGCCACCCTACCTTCTCCCCCCAAGTACGAGCAGTACTTC. Based on the CDR3 plus reference TRBV28 and TRBJ2-7, the full variable domain is DVKVTQSSRYLVKRTGEKVFLECVQDMDHENMFWYRQDPGLGLRLIYFSYDVKMKEKGDIPEGYSVSREKKERFSLILESASTNQTSMYLCATLPSPPKYEQYFGPGTRLTVT.

The chain combines TRBV3-1 (or the pseudogene TRBV3-2) with TRBJ1-5, with a weak D call TRBD1 (6 bases). CDR1 LGHDT and CDR2 YNNKEL come from the germline V gene (reference sequence). V lost 4 bases to trimming and J lost 1 base, with 11 bases between them. The length of the CDR3 is 15 residues. Here the CDR3 DNA reads TGTGCCAGCAGCCCAGGGACAAGCAGCAATCAGCCCCAGCATTTT. Amino acid sequence: CASSPGTSSNQPQHF.

The J gene is TRBJ2-7, the V gene TRBV28, with 9 bases fitting TRBD1. CDR3 size: 16 residues. V shed 3 bases and J 1 base; nucleotides not matched to a gene: 7. The germline CDR1 and CDR2 sequences are MDHEN and SYDVKM. CDR3 sequence (DNA): TGTGCCAGCAGTTTCGCCGGGACAGGGCTTTCCTACGAGCAGTACTTC. This sequence encodes CASSFAGTGLSYEQYF. The entire variable domain, with the rest obtained from reference TRBV28 and TRBJ2-7, is as follows: DVKVTQSSRYLVKRTGEKVFLECVQDMDHENMFWYRQDPGLGLRLIYFSYDVKMKEKGDIPEGYSVSREKKERFSLILESASTNQTSMYLCASSFAGTGLSYEQYFGPGTRLTVT.

Only one count was recorded for this clone. The J gene is TRBJ1-1, the V gene TRBV7-9; D is unclear. V dropped 2 bases and J dropped 4 bases, with 8 bases sitting between them. This CDR3 is built from 13 residues. Looked up from germline, CDR1 is SEHNR and CDR2 is FQNEAQ (reference sequence). The CDR3 DNA is TGTGCCAGCAGCTTAAGGGAAGGCACTGAAGCTTTCTTT. As protein: CASSLREGTEAFF.

J is TRBJ2-5 and V is TRBV7-2, with 11 nucleotides matching TRBD2. Trimming at V came to 5 bases and at J to 5 bases, leaving 16 bases not matched to a gene. The CDR3 consists of 18 residues. Germline lookup yields CDR1 SGHTA and CDR2 FQGNSA. The CDR3 bases are TGTGCCAGCAGCACCGGATCCACTAGCGGGAGATCGGGGGAGACCCAGTACTTC. It codes for CASSTGSTSGRSGETQYF.

The V and J genes are TRBV18 and TRBJ1-1; weak D call: TRBD1 (5 bases). V lost 3 bases and J lost 11, with 22 bases in between. CDR3 length: 15 amino acids. Per the germline V gene, CDR1 is KGHSH and CDR2 is LQKENI. The CDR3: CASSPRDPGFALAFF. As DNA, the CDR3 is TGTGCCAGCTCACCCCGGGACCCCGGTTTTGCGTTGGCTTTCTTT.

The chain recombines TRBV14 with TRBJ1-6, with D uncertain. From germline, CDR1 is SGHDN and CDR2 FVKESK. Trimming cost V 1 base and J 10 bases, with 17 bases left between them. The CDR3 contains 16 residues. The CDR3 DNA reads as TGTGCCAGCAGCCAAGGACAACATCTCCTTGGGTCACCCCTCCACTTT. The encoded protein is CASSQGQHLLGSPLHF.

The gene calls are TRBV3-1 (or the pseudogene TRBV3-2) and TRBJ2-3; 9 positions match TRBD1. CDR1 and CDR2 (germline): LGHDT, YNNKEL (reference sequence). This CDR3 is 18 amino acids long. J lost 4 bases, V lost 2 bases, and 13 bases had no gene match. CDR3: CASSQTLGQGRGADTQYF. The CDR3, as DNA: TGTGCCAGCAGCCAAACCCTAGGACAGGGGAGGGGGGCAGATACGCAGTATTTT.

J is TRBJ2-3 and V is TRBV5-1; the D is unclear. Germline V lookup: CDR1 SGHRS, CDR2 YFSETQ. The CDR3 contains 14 residues. The ends were cut back, 2 bases at V and 0 bases at J, with 7 bases in the middle. The DNA for the CDR3 is TGCGCCAGCAGCTTAGTAGGGAGCACAGATACGCAGTATTTT. Translated: CASSLVGSTDTQYF.

This chain joins TRBV4-2 and TRBJ1-3, with no clear D. This CDR3 is built from 14 residues. With 1 base removed from V and 3 bases from J, the gap between germline ends came to 7 bases. Germline V gives CDR1 LGHNA, CDR2 YNFKEQ. CDR3 protein: CASSQVGRGNTIYF. DNA for the CDR3: TGTGCCAGCAGCCAAGTCGGGCGTGGAAACACCATATATTTT.

The V call is TRBV20-1, the J call TRBJ2-7; 7 bases match TRBD1. CDR1 DFQATT and CDR2 SNEGSKA come from the germline V gene (reference sequence). V shed 3 bases and J 3 bases; nucleotides not matched to a gene: 8. CDR3 length equals 14 residues. The CDR3 DNA sequence: TGCAGTGCTAGTCAAGTTGCAGGGGGCTACGAGCAGTACTTC. It yields the protein CSASQVAGGYEQYF.

The genes are TRBV27 and TRBJ1-2; 9 positions match TRBD1. From germline, CDR1 is MNHEY and CDR2 SMNVEV (reference sequence). Unmatched junction bases numbered 12, after V lost 6 bases and J lost 7 bases. The CDR3 has 15 residues. CDR3 sequence reads: CASRRLAGQGSGYTF. The DNA for the CDR3 is TGTGCCAGCAGGCGCCTCGCGGGACAGGGTAGTGGCTACACCTTC.

The rearrangement uses TRBV3-1 (or the pseudogene TRBV3-2) and TRBJ2-2; 9 bases are shared with TRBD2. The CDR3 contains 16 residues. Germline V gene sequence: CDR1 LGHDT, CDR2 YNNKEL (reference sequence). J gave up 7 bases and V 6 bases, and 12 bases lay outside the gene matches. CDR3: CASRQRGGGAGGELFF. The CDR3 nucleotides read TGTGCCAGCAGACAAAGAGGCGGGGGGGCCGGCGGGGAGCTGTTTTTT.

The chain employs TRBV3-1 (or the pseudogene TRBV3-2) and TRBJ2-7; D is unresolved. V was cut by 0 bases and J by 2 bases, with 2 bases left in between. The CDR3 has 12 amino acids. Germline V gene lookup returns CDR1 LGHDT and CDR2 YNNKEL (reference sequence). CDR3 sequence: CASSQETYEQYF. CDR3 in DNA: TGTGCCAGCAGCCAAGAGACCTACGAGCAGTACTTC.

In its sample, this clone was seen once. V gene TRBV5-5 combines with J gene TRBJ1-3; D is unclear. The CDR3 consists of 14 residues. With 0 bases removed from V and 0 bases from J, the gap between germline ends came to 4 bases. CDR1 and CDR2 (germline): SGHKS, YYEKEE (reference sequence). The CDR3 nucleotides are TGTGCCAGCAGCTTGGACCCCTCTGGAAACACCATATATTTT. Translating gives CASSLDPSGNTIYF.

The gene calls are TRBV27 and TRBJ2-5; the D is unclear. The V gene's germline CDR1 is MNHEY and CDR2 SMNVEV (reference sequence). The ends were cut back, 4 bases at V and 0 bases at J, with 6 bases in the middle. The CDR3 length is 13 residues. The CDR3 region has the DNA TGTGCCAGCAGTTCCTCGTACCAAGAGACCCAGTACTTC. Translated, it gives CASSSSYQETQYF.

This chain connects TRBV16 to TRBJ1-5; the match to TRBD1 covers 9 bases. Germline loops: CDR1 KGHSY, CDR2 FQNENV. This CDR3 is built from 16 residues. V lost 0 bases and J lost 7; bases outside the gene matches: 7. The chain's CDR3 is CASSQSMGTGRQPQHF. The CDR3 DNA reads as TGTGCCAGCAGCCAATCGATGGGGACAGGGCGGCAGCCCCAGCATTTT.

The V and J genes are TRBV7-3 and TRBJ2-2; tentative D call: TRBD2 (6 bases). Germline V CDR1 and CDR2: SGHTA, FQGTGA. Trimming left V 5 bases short and J 4 bases short, with 11 bases between. The CDR3 covers 14 residues. In DNA, the CDR3 is TGTGCCAGCAGCCCCCGGGACTTCACCGGGGAGCTGTTTTTT. Encoded protein: CASSPRDFTGELFF.

This clone was detected once. The chain carries TRBV14 and TRBJ1-1, with no clear D. The CDR3 totals 16 residues. Germline assignment: CDR1 SGHDN and CDR2 FVKESK. V lost 1 base to trimming and J lost 1 base, with 13 bases between them. DNA of the CDR3: TGTGCCAGCAGCCAAGGGTTCTACAGACGGAACACTGAAGCTTTCTTT. This encodes CASSQGFYRRNTEAFF.

DNA of the CDR3: TGTGCCAGCAGCCAGGTCAGGGGGTGGCCCGGGGAGCTGTTTTTT. As protein: CASSQVRGWPGELFF. The chain links TRBV3-1 (or the pseudogene TRBV3-2) to TRBJ2-2; TRBD1 aligns across 7 bases. V dropped 3 bases and J dropped 6; count of bases not matched to a gene: 7. Germline loops: CDR1 LGHDT, CDR2 YNNKEL (reference sequence). The CDR3 totals 15 residues.

This sequence joins TRBV24-1 and TRBJ2-7; TRBD1 might be the D (6 bases). Trimming shortened V by 5 bases and J by 0 bases, and 19 bases separated the two germline ends. The CDR3 is 17 amino acids. CDR1 is KGHDR, CDR2 SFDVKD, per germline. The DNA for the CDR3 is TGTGCCACCAGTGGAGTGTTTTGGACAGTGGTCTCCTACGAGCAGTACTTC. This codes for CATSGVFWTVVSYEQYF.

This clone was detected only once. The CDR3 here is CASSTSGAYYEQYF. The CDR3 bases are TGTGCCAGTAGTACTAGCGGGGCCTACTACGAGCAGTACTTC. This chain connects TRBV19 to TRBJ2-7; TRBD2 matches 9 bases. V trimming: 4 bases; J trimming: 3 bases; junction bases outside the gene matches: 4. Germline loops: CDR1 LNHDA, CDR2 SQIVND (reference sequence). The CDR3 is 14 residues long.

The chain couples TRBV7-6 to TRBJ1-4; possible D gene TRBD1, 5 bases. Trimming stripped 5 bases from V and 3 bases from J, with 13 bases between. The CDR3 contains 15 residues. Germline CDR1 SGHVS, CDR2 FNYEAQ. This chain's CDR3 is CASSRGGGANEKLFF. DNA for the CDR3: TGTGCCAGCAGCCGGGGCGGGGGTGCTAATGAAAAACTGTTTTTT. Full variable domain (rest looked up from reference TRBV7-6 and TRBJ1-4): GAGVSQSPRYKVTKRGQDVALRCDPISGHVSLYWYRQALGQGPEFLTYFNYEAQQDKSGLPNDRFSAERPEGSISTLTIQRTEQRDSAMYRCASSRGGGANEKLFFGSGTQLSVL.

V and J are TRBV7-9 and TRBJ2-1; 11 bases line up with TRBD2. V trimming: 3 bases; J trimming: 8 bases; junction bases outside the gene matches: 3. This CDR3 is 14 amino acids long. Germline V gene sequence: CDR1 SEHNR, CDR2 FQNEAQ (reference sequence). The CDR3 region is CASSLGLAVDEQFF. The CDR3 DNA reads as TGTGCCAGCAGCTTGGGACTAGCGGTAGATGAGCAGTTCTTC.

The V call is TRBV6-2 or TRBV6-3, the J call TRBJ1-1; tentatively, D is TRBD1 (5 bases). V shed 2 bases and J shed 8 bases, with 9 bases lying between them. This CDR3 is 12 amino acids long. Germline lookup yields CDR1 MNHEY and CDR2 SVGEGT. The CDR3 region is CASSYGDGEAFF. CDR3 coding DNA: TGTGCCAGCAGTTACGGGGACGGGGAAGCTTTCTTT.

The CDR3: CASSLVGQGATGNTIYF. DNA of the CDR3: TGTGCCAGCAGTTTAGTCGGACAGGGGGCAACTGGAAACACCATATATTTT. The V and J genes are TRBV27 and TRBJ1-3, with 11 bases that match TRBD1. The CDR3 spans 17 residues. Germline V gene data show CDR1 as MNHEY and CDR2 as SMNVEV (reference sequence). Trimming removed 2 bases from V and 2 bases from J; junction bases left unmatched: 5.

The chain employs TRBV27 and TRBJ2-7; D is unclear. The CDR3 has 18 residues. Germline V CDR1 and CDR2: MNHEY, SMNVEV (reference sequence). V was shortened by 6 bases and J by 0 bases, with 24 bases between the two germline ends. The CDR3 DNA sequence: TGTGCCAGCAGCCGCAGAAGGGCCGGGTCGAGGAGCTCCTACGAGCAGTACTTC. Protein sequence: CASSRRRAGSRSSYEQYF.